Listed below are T cell receptor beta chains from one sample, sequenced in a study of blood T cell repertoires in COVID-19. Only in-frame clones appear in the TCRdb table, and some are missing; sequencing was by immunoSEQ multiplex PCR. This table holds approximately 210,000 clones, around 92% found once. Material for sequencing was peripheral blood. The receptors here all came from a young man with acute or convalescent COVID-19. Both conserved end residues are part of each CDR3. D genes are given only for firm matches. The size entry is marked missing in some rows and otherwise reads once, few, many or a size class.

D gene: TRBD2
J gene: TRBJ2-3
clone size: NA
V gene: TRBV19
CDR3 protein: CASRRGAGGDTQYF
CDR3 DNA: TGTGCCAGTAGGCGAGGGGCGGGAGGAGATACGCAGTATTTT

D gene: NA
J gene: TRBJ2-2
clone size: NA
V gene: TRBV7-3
CDR3 protein: CASSLNSGYTGELFF
CDR3 DNA: TGTGCCAGCAGCTTAAATAGCGGTTACACCGGGGAGCTGTTTTTT

D gene: TRBD1
J gene: TRBJ2-2
clone size: NA
V gene: TRBV5-4
CDR3 protein: CASSLPGGVRGGELFF
CDR3 DNA: TGTGCCAGCAGCCTTCCAGGGGGCGTACGAGGAGGGGAGCTGTTTTTT

D gene: TRBD1
J gene: TRBJ2-3
clone size: once
V gene: TRBV15
CDR3 protein: CATSREPGGASDTQYF
CDR3 DNA: TGTGCCACCAGCAGAGAACCAGGGGGCGCATCTGATACGCAGTATTTT

D gene: TRBD1
J gene: TRBJ1-2
clone size: NA
V gene: TRBV5-6
CDR3 protein: CASRRGGPNYGYTF
CDR3 DNA: TGTGCCAGCAGACGAGGGGGCCCCAACTATGGCTACACCTTC

D gene: NA
J gene: TRBJ1-1
clone size: NA
V gene: TRBV11-3
CDR3 protein: CASSFGGAGSEAFF
CDR3 DNA: TGTGCCAGCAGCTTTGGGGGGGCGGGCTCTGAAGCTTTCTTT

D gene: TRBD2
J gene: TRBJ2-3
clone size: NA
V gene: TRBV3-1/TRBV3-2
CDR3 protein: CASSQPGLASDTQYF
CDR3 DNA: TGTGCCAGCAGCCAACCGGGACTAGCTTCAGATACGCAGTATTTT

D gene: NA
J gene: TRBJ2-1
clone size: NA
V gene: TRBV30
CDR3 protein: CAWSPEVMVKQFF
CDR3 DNA: TGTGCCTGGAGCCCCGAGGTGATGGTTAAGCAGTTCTTC

D gene: NA
J gene: TRBJ1-6
clone size: NA
V gene: TRBV19
CDR3 protein: CASNSGLLANSPLHF
CDR3 DNA: TGTGCCAGTAATTCCGGACTACTTGCTAATTCACCCCTCCACTTT

D gene: NA
J gene: TRBJ2-7
clone size: NA
V gene: TRBV12-3/TRBV12-4
CDR3 protein: CASSFESNEQYF
CDR3 DNA: TGTGCCAGCAGTTTTGAGTCTAACGAGCAGTACTTC

D gene: TRBD1
J gene: TRBJ1-5
clone size: NA
V gene: TRBV6-6
CDR3 protein: CASSHRGMDISNQPQHF
CDR3 DNA: TGTGCCAGCAGTCACAGGGGGATGGATATTAGCAATCAGCCCCAGCATTTT

D gene: TRBD1
J gene: TRBJ1-1
clone size: NA
V gene: TRBV28
CDR3 protein: CASTSGQGAIEAFF
CDR3 DNA: TGTGCCAGCACCTCGGGACAGGGGGCAATTGAAGCTTTCTTT

D gene: NA
J gene: TRBJ1-2
clone size: NA
V gene: TRBV5-4
CDR3 protein: CASSFGREFLGYGYTF
CDR3 DNA: TGTGCCAGCAGCTTTGGGCGCGAATTTTTGGGTTATGGCTACACCTTC

D gene: TRBD2
J gene: TRBJ2-1
clone size: NA
V gene: TRBV27
CDR3 protein: CASTPGGRSYNEQFF
CDR3 DNA: TGTGCCAGCACCCCCGGGGGGAGGAGCTACAATGAGCAGTTCTTC

D gene: TRBD2
J gene: TRBJ2-5
clone size: once
V gene: TRBV7-2
CDR3 protein: CASSWGVVRGSGVQETQYF
CDR3 DNA: TGTGCCAGCAGCTGGGGTGTCGTCAGGGGTAGCGGGGTCCAAGAGACCCAGTACTTC

D gene: TRBD1
J gene: TRBJ1-5
clone size: NA
V gene: TRBV15
CDR3 protein: CATSEGRGAPQHF
CDR3 DNA: TGTGCCACCAGTGAGGGCAGGGGGGCGCCCCAGCATTTT

D gene: TRBD1
J gene: TRBJ1-5
clone size: NA
V gene: TRBV3-1/TRBV3-2
CDR3 protein: CASSQTSGGNPYSNQPQHF
CDR3 DNA: TGTGCCAGCAGCCAGACCTCAGGGGGCAACCCTTATAGCAATCAGCCCCAGCATTTT

D gene: TRBD1
J gene: TRBJ1-1
clone size: NA
V gene: TRBV7-2
CDR3 protein: CASSSAYRTGLTEAFF
CDR3 DNA: TGTGCCAGCAGCTCCGCTTATCGGACAGGGCTAACTGAAGCTTTCTTT

D gene: NA
J gene: TRBJ1-5
clone size: NA
V gene: TRBV7-9
CDR3 protein: CASSSIGNQPQHF
CDR3 DNA: TGTGCCAGCAGCTCGATCGGGAATCAGCCCCAGCATTTT

D gene: TRBD1
J gene: TRBJ2-7
clone size: NA
V gene: TRBV4-1
CDR3 protein: CASSQPRSGTESYEQYF
CDR3 DNA: TGCGCCAGCAGCCAACCACGCTCCGGGACAGAAAGCTACGAGCAGTACTTC

D gene: TRBD1
J gene: TRBJ1-6
clone size: NA
V gene: TRBV28
CDR3 protein: CATGQADSPLHF
CDR3 DNA: TGTGCCACGGGACAGGCGGATTCACCCCTCCACTTT

D gene: NA
J gene: TRBJ1-6
clone size: NA
V gene: TRBV28
CDR3 protein: CASRFPGLSSPLHF
CDR3 DNA: TGTGCCAGCAGATTCCCGGGACTAAGTTCACCCCTCCACTTT

D gene: NA
J gene: TRBJ2-5
clone size: NA
V gene: TRBV14
CDR3 protein: CASSLIGSGGTQYF
CDR3 DNA: TGTGCCAGCAGCCTCATCGGGAGCGGAGGGACCCAGTACTTC

D gene: NA
J gene: TRBJ2-7
clone size: NA
V gene: TRBV6-5
CDR3 protein: CASSQRTVNYEQYF
CDR3 DNA: TGTGCCAGCTCCCAGCGGACAGTAAACTACGAGCAGTACTTC

D gene: TRBD1
J gene: TRBJ2-3
clone size: NA
V gene: TRBV24-1
CDR3 protein: CATSDKGQGVHTQYF
CDR3 DNA: TGTGCCACCAGTGACAAAGGACAGGGGGTCCACACGCAGTATTTT

D gene: TRBD2
J gene: TRBJ2-1
clone size: NA
V gene: TRBV6-4
CDR3 protein: CASSDSAGGRLNEQFF
CDR3 DNA: TGTGCCAGCAGTGACTCAGCGGGAGGCCGGTTGAATGAGCAGTTCTTC

D gene: NA
J gene: TRBJ1-2
clone size: once
V gene: TRBV19
CDR3 protein: CASSTLQGTNIGYTF
CDR3 DNA: TGTGCCAGTAGTACCCTACAGGGAACTAATATCGGCTACACCTTC

D gene: TRBD1
J gene: TRBJ2-7
clone size: NA
V gene: TRBV5-5
CDR3 protein: CASIAGTGDREQYF
CDR3 DNA: TGTGCCAGCATCGCGGGGACAGGGGATCGGGAGCAGTACTTC

D gene: NA
J gene: TRBJ1-3
clone size: NA
V gene: TRBV5-8
CDR3 protein: CASSLGNRLSGNTIYF
CDR3 DNA: TGTGCCAGCAGCTTGGGGAACAGGTTATCTGGAAACACCATATATTTT

D gene: TRBD1
J gene: TRBJ1-1
clone size: NA
V gene: TRBV29-1
CDR3 protein: CSVTGGRTEAFF
CDR3 DNA: TGCAGCGTAACAGGGGGCAGAACTGAAGCTTTCTTT

D gene: NA
J gene: TRBJ2-6
clone size: NA
V gene: TRBV5-1
CDR3 protein: CASSLNLRGKEMLGANVLTF
CDR3 DNA: TGCGCCAGCAGCTTGAATCTCCGGGGGAAGGAGATGCTCGGGGCCAACGTCCTGACTTTC

D gene: NA
J gene: TRBJ2-5
clone size: NA
V gene: TRBV29-1
CDR3 protein: CSVGDFRPIKETQYF
CDR3 DNA: TGCAGCGTCGGGGACTTCCGACCAATTAAAGAGACCCAGTACTTC

D gene: TRBD1
J gene: TRBJ1-4
clone size: NA
V gene: TRBV2
CDR3 protein: CASRAGTGGEKLFF
CDR3 DNA: TGTGCCAGCAGAGCAGGGACAGGTGGGGAAAAACTGTTTTTT

D gene: NA
J gene: TRBJ1-5
clone size: NA
V gene: TRBV7-9
CDR3 protein: CASSLTPSDRNNQPQHF
CDR3 DNA: TGTGCCAGCAGCTTAACCCCCTCCGACAGGAACAATCAGCCCCAGCATTTT

D gene: NA
J gene: TRBJ1-1
clone size: NA
V gene: TRBV5-4
CDR3 protein: CASSGHKEAFF
CDR3 DNA: TGTGCCAGCAGCGGCCACAAAGAAGCTTTCTTT

D gene: TRBD2
J gene: TRBJ2-5
clone size: NA
V gene: TRBV24-1
CDR3 protein: CATSDTGAGGAQYF
CDR3 DNA: TGTGCCACCAGTGATACTGGGGCCGGGGGGGCCCAGTACTTC

D gene: NA
J gene: TRBJ2-2
clone size: NA
V gene: TRBV7-2
CDR3 protein: CASSLDRLPITGELFF
CDR3 DNA: TGTGCCAGCAGCTTAGATAGATTACCGATCACCGGGGAGCTGTTTTTT

D gene: TRBD2
J gene: TRBJ2-3
clone size: NA
V gene: TRBV7-9
CDR3 protein: CASSLLAGGRTQYF
CDR3 DNA: TGTGCCAGCAGCCTCCTAGCGGGGGGGCGTACGCAGTATTTT

D gene: NA
J gene: TRBJ1-1
clone size: NA
V gene: TRBV5-4
CDR3 protein: CASSPQSGTEAFF
CDR3 DNA: TGTGCCAGCAGTCCTCAGTCAGGCACTGAAGCTTTCTTT

D gene: TRBD2
J gene: TRBJ2-5
clone size: NA
V gene: TRBV7-3
CDR3 protein: CASSLNRIAGTQETQYF
CDR3 DNA: TGTGCCAGCAGCCTCAACCGCATAGCGGGGACTCAAGAGACCCAGTACTTC

D gene: TRBD1
J gene: TRBJ1-1
clone size: once
V gene: TRBV7-3
CDR3 protein: CASSLSTGGVTEAFF
CDR3 DNA: TGTGCCAGCAGCTTATCGACAGGGGGCGTTACTGAAGCTTTCTTT

D gene: TRBD1
J gene: TRBJ2-6
clone size: once
V gene: TRBV27
CDR3 protein: CARDLLGQAYLSGANVLTF
CDR3 DNA: TGTGCCAGGGATCTATTGGGACAGGCTTACCTATCTGGGGCCAACGTCCTGACTTTC

D gene: TRBD1
J gene: TRBJ1-1
clone size: few
V gene: TRBV7-9
CDR3 protein: CASSSLTYRGMITEAFF
CDR3 DNA: TGTGCCAGCAGCTCCTTGACGTACAGGGGAATGATCACTGAAGCTTTCTTT

D gene: NA
J gene: TRBJ2-3
clone size: NA
V gene: TRBV7-2
CDR3 protein: CASSLDATNTDTQYF
CDR3 DNA: TGTGCCAGCAGCTTAGATGCGACTAATACAGATACGCAGTATTTT

D gene: TRBD1
J gene: TRBJ1-5
clone size: NA
V gene: TRBV19
CDR3 protein: CASSATGGVQPQHF
CDR3 DNA: TGTGCCAGTAGTGCTACAGGGGGCGTTCAGCCCCAGCATTTT

D gene: NA
J gene: TRBJ1-1
clone size: NA
V gene: TRBV4-2
CDR3 protein: CASSQDPQPNTEAFF
CDR3 DNA: TGTGCCAGCAGCCAAGATCCACAGCCGAACACTGAAGCTTTCTTT

D gene: NA
J gene: TRBJ1-5
clone size: NA
V gene: TRBV28
CDR3 protein: CASSFPGASNQPQHF
CDR3 DNA: TGTGCCAGCAGTTTCCCGGGTGCGAGCAATCAGCCCCAGCATTTT

D gene: NA
J gene: TRBJ2-1
clone size: NA
V gene: TRBV6-6
CDR3 protein: CAGAPSVYNEQFF
CDR3 DNA: TGTGCCGGGGCTCCTAGCGTCTACAATGAGCAGTTCTTC

D gene: NA
J gene: TRBJ2-3
clone size: NA
V gene: TRBV5-6
CDR3 protein: CASSQPVVSVTDTQYF
CDR3 DNA: TGTGCCAGCAGCCAACCCGTTGTCAGCGTGACAGATACGCAGTATTTT

D gene: NA
J gene: TRBJ1-4
clone size: NA
V gene: TRBV21-1
CDR3 protein: CASSKYGGIANEKLFF
CDR3 DNA: TGTGCCAGCAGCAAATATGGAGGGATAGCTAATGAAAAACTGTTTTTT

D gene: TRBD1
J gene: TRBJ2-5
clone size: NA
V gene: TRBV2
CDR3 protein: CASRGQGAAGETQYF
CDR3 DNA: TGTGCCAGCAGGGGACAGGGGGCTGCGGGAGAGACCCAGTACTTC

D gene: NA
J gene: TRBJ1-6
clone size: NA
V gene: TRBV5-8
CDR3 protein: CASSPPRQGNSPLHF
CDR3 DNA: TGTGCCAGCAGCCCCCCCCGCCAGGGGAATTCACCCCTCCACTTT

D gene: NA
J gene: TRBJ1-6
clone size: NA
V gene: TRBV6-2/TRBV6-3
CDR3 protein: CASSYPGKSNSPLHF
CDR3 DNA: TGTGCCAGCAGTTACCCAGGGAAGTCCAATTCACCCCTCCACTTT

D gene: NA
J gene: TRBJ1-1
clone size: NA
V gene: TRBV28
CDR3 protein: CASSWAGTNTEAFF
CDR3 DNA: TGTGCCAGCAGCTGGGCAGGGACAAACACTGAAGCTTTCTTT

D gene: TRBD1
J gene: TRBJ1-2
clone size: once
V gene: TRBV5-6
CDR3 protein: CASSSLPGQGARGYTF
CDR3 DNA: TGTGCCAGCAGCTCTCTGCCGGGACAGGGGGCGCGTGGCTACACCTTC

D gene: TRBD1
J gene: TRBJ1-3
clone size: NA
V gene: TRBV19
CDR3 protein: CASSDRARTGNTIYF
CDR3 DNA: TGTGCCAGTAGTGACAGGGCCCGTACTGGAAACACCATATATTTT

D gene: TRBD1
J gene: TRBJ2-7
clone size: NA
V gene: TRBV30
CDR3 protein: CAWSHWDSKSGSYEQYF
CDR3 DNA: TGTGCCTGGAGTCACTGGGACAGCAAGTCAGGGTCCTACGAGCAGTACTTC